This T cell receptor (beta chain) came from a study of metastatic and nonmetastatic thyroid tumors (TCRdb year 2020). Context from the whole study: For patients with malignant and with benign thyroid disease, the researchers compared repertoires between peripheral blood samples and tumor or nodule tissue samples. Paper-wide results and their limitations: In both blood and tumor samples, TCR beta diversity was reported to be significantly higher in malignant tumors than in benign nodules.

The library was built by means of PCR. The instrument was an Illumina HiSeq 4000. High-throughput sequencing was used to profile the TCR beta-chain CDR3 region of every patient. Under the source paper's analysis protocol: The researchers built a classifier to tell apart papillary thyroid cancer patients with distant metastasis, based on CDR3 differences among clinicopathological groups. To measure repertoire diversity the researchers used the Shannon index, while the Morisita-Horn index served to gauge how similar the tumor and blood repertoires were. The raw public reads went through TCRdb reprocessing: fastp at Q25, MiXCR clone calling, in-frame beta chains kept. It is TCRdb's table, rather than the study itself, that gives the V and J calls and clone size. Within this sample are about 11,000 clones, with around 40% of them counted one time only. About 16% of the sample belongs to the ten largest clones.

This clone has a single count. The antigen it recognizes is unknown. No base quality values were provided; no much bigger clone lies one nucleotide off. Single-read evidence is weak. From a lookup of the germline V gene (reference sequence), CDR1 and CDR2 are DFQATT and SNEGSKA. V loses 0 bases of germline sequence and J loses 8 bases, and the interval between the two ends is 10 bases. Counted from cysteine to phenylalanine, this CDR3 has 12 amino acids. The DNA shown is the 36-base CDR3, in frame from base 1. Before undergoing thyroid surgery, none of the patients had been given any kind of treatment. Patient clinical samples collected from the early 2010s to the late 2010s were retrospectively analysed using T-cell receptor beta sequencing.

Sequenced material: tumor tissue. The sequence is built from TRBV20-1 and TRBJ1-2; the D gene is possibly TRBD1, with 5 bases matching. This TCR derives from a female donor with papillary thyroid cancer or a benign thyroid nodule (not recorded which). Some clones in this sample may be carry-over from other donors' samples. The encoded CDR3 is CSARDGAKGYTF. The bases read TGCAGTGCTAGAGATGGGGCCAAGGGCTACACCTTC.